The rows below give T cell receptor beta chains drawn from one sample of a study of cytomegalovirus exposure and HLA in healthy donors. Only in-frame clones appear in the TCRdb table, and some are missing; sequencing was by immunoSEQ multiplex PCR. The sample consists of approximately 150,000 clones, 82% of them appearing once. Sequencing was carried out using PBMCs. The receptors derive from a woman in her fifties or sixties in good health and CMV-seropositive. CDR3s include the opening cysteine and the closing phenylalanine or tryptophan. A D gene is named only where the DNA matches it firmly.

D: NA
V: TRBV28
J: TRBJ2-3
DNA: TGTGCCAGCAGAAATCACGGGGCAGATACGCAGTATTTT
CDR3: CASRNHGADTQYF

D: NA
V: TRBV15
J: TRBJ1-1
DNA: TGTGCCACCAGCAGAGACGCAAGCATGAACACTGAAGCTTTCTTT
CDR3: CATSRDASMNTEAFF

D: NA
V: TRBV11-2
J: TRBJ1-1
DNA: TGTGCCAGCAGCTTACCGTACGGGGTCACTGAAGCTTTCTTT
CDR3: CASSLPYGVTEAFF

D: TRBD1
V: TRBV19
J: TRBJ1-1
DNA: TGTGCCAGTAGTATTCCCCGGACAGGGATCGGGACCAAAGCTTTCTTT
CDR3: CASSIPRTGIGTKAFF

D: NA
V: TRBV5-1
J: TRBJ2-7
DNA: TGCGCCAGCAGCTTTAGGCAGGGCGGCGAGGAGCAGTACTTC
CDR3: CASSFRQGGEEQYF

D: TRBD2
V: TRBV5-1
J: TRBJ2-7
DNA: TGCGCCAGCAGCTTGGTAACGGGCGGGGGCTCCTACGAGCAGTACTTC
CDR3: CASSLVTGGGSYEQYF

D: TRBD1
V: TRBV5-6
J: TRBJ2-7
DNA: TGTGCCAGCAGCTGGGGGACAGGATCTGGCGAGCAGTACTTC
CDR3: CASSWGTGSGEQYF

D: TRBD1
V: TRBV29-1
J: TRBJ2-3
DNA: TGCAGCCAGGGACAGGGGGTTGCCACAGATACGCAGTATTTT
CDR3: CSQGQGVATDTQYF

D: TRBD2
V: TRBV5-6
J: TRBJ2-1
DNA: TGTGCCAGCAGCTTCCGGACTAGCTCCTACAATGAGCAGTTCTTC
CDR3: CASSFRTSSYNEQFF

D: NA
V: TRBV29-1
J: TRBJ1-1
DNA: TGCAGCGTTGTTGAGTCGGGGGGGGCGAACACTGAAGCTTTCTTT
CDR3: CSVVESGGANTEAFF

D: TRBD1
V: TRBV30
J: TRBJ2-3
DNA: TGTGCCTGGAAGGCGACAGGGGACCTCACAGATACGCAGTATTTT
CDR3: CAWKATGDLTDTQYF

D: NA
V: TRBV15
J: TRBJ2-7
DNA: TGTGCCACCAGCAGAGGGATCGCGGGCGAGCAGTACTTC
CDR3: CATSRGIAGEQYF

D: TRBD1
V: TRBV10-3
J: TRBJ2-7
DNA: TGTGCCATCAGTGAGTCCGGACAGGGGGCTAGCTGGCACTTC
CDR3: CAISESGQGASWHF